Given below is one T cell receptor beta chain in context. Its antigen is as yet unknown. The repertoire was sequenced with immunoSEQ multiplex PCR; TCRdb's copy has only in-frame clones and lacks some. The sample has more than 95,000 clones, approximately 86% seen once. This record comes from a study of T cell responses to AZD1222 COVID-19 vaccine. On the study more broadly: The analysis combined second doses at about 4 or about 12 weeks. Study results and caveats: Most donors were white British and more were female, and clonal diversity was possibly underestimated.

Germline loops: CDR1 SGHTA, CDR2 FQGNSA. Trimming cost V 3 bases and J 1 base, with 9 bases left between them. The CDR3 sequence is 14 residues long. The rearrangement joins TRBV7-2 to TRBJ1-1; the D is unclear. The sample here was peripheral blood, taken on day 0 of AZD1222 vaccination. The TCR sequence derives from an adult in good health. CDR3 in DNA: TGTGCCAGCAGCTTTACGCCAGGGAACACTGAAGCTTTCTTT. It is translated as CASSFTPGNTEAFF.